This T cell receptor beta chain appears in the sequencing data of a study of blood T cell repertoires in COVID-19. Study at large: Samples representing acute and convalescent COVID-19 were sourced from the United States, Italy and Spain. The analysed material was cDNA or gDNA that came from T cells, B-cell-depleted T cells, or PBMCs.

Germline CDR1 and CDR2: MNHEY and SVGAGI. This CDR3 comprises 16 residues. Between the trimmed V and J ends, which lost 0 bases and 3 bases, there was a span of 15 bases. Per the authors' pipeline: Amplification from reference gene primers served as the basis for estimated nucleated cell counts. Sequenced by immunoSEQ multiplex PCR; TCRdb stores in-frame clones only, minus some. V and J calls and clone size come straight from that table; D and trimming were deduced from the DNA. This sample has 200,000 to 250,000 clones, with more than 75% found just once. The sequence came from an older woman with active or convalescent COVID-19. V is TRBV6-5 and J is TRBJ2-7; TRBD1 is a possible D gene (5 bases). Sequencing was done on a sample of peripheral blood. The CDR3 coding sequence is TGTGCCAGCAGTTACTCGATCCCCAGGGTTGGCTACGAGCAGTACTTC. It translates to CASSYSIPRVGYEQYF.